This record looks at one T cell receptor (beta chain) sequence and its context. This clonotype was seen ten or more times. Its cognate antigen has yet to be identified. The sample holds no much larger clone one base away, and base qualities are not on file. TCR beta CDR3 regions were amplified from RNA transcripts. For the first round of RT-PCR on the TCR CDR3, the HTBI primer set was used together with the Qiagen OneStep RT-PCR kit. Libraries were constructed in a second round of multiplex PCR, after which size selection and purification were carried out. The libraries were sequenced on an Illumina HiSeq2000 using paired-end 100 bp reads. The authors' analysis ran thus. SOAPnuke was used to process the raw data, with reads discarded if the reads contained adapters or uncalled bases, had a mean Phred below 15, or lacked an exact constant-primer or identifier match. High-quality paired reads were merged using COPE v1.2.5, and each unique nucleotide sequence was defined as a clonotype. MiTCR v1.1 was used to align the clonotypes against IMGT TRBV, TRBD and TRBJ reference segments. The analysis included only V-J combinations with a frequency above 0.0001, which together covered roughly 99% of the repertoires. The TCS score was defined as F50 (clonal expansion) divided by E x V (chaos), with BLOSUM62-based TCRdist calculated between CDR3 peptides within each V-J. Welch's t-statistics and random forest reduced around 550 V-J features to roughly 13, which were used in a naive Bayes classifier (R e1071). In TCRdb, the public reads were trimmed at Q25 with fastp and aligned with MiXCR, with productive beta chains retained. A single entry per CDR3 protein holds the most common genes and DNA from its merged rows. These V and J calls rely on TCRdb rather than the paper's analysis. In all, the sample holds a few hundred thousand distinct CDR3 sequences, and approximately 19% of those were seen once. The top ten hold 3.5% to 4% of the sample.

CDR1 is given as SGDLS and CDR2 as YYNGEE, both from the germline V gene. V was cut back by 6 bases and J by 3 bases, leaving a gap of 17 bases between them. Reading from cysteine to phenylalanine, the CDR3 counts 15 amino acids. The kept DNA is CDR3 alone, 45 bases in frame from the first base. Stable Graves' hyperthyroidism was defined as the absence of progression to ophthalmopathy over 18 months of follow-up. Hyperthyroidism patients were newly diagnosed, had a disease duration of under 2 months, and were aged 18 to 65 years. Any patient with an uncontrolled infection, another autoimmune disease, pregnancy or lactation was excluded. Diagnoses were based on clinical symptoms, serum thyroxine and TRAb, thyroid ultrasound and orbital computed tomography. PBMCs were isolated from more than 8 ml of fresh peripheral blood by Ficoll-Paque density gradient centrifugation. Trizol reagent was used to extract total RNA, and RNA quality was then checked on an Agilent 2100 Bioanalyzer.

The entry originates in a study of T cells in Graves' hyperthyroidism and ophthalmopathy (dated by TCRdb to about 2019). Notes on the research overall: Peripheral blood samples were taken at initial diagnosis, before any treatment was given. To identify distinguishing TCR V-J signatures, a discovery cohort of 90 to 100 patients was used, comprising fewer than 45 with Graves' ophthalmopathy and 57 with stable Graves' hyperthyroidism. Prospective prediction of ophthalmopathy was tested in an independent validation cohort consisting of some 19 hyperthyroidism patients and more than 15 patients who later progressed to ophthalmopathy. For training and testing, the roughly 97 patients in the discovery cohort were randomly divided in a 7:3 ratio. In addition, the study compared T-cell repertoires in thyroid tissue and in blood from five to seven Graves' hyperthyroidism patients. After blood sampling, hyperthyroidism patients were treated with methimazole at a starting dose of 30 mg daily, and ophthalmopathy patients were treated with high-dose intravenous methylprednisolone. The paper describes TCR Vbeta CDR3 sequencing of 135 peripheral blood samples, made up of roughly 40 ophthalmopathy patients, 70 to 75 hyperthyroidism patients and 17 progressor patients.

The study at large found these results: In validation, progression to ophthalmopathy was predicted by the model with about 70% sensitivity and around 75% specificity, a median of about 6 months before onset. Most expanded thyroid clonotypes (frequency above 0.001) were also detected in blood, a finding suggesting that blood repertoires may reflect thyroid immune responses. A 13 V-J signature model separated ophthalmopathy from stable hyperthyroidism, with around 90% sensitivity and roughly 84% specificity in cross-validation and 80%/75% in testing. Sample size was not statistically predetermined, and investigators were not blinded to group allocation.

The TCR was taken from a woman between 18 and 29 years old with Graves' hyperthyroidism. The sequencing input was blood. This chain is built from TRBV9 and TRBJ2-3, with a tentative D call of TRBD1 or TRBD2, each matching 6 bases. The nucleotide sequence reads TGTGCCAGCAACGGGGGCATCACGGTAACAGATACGCAGTATTTT. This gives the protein CASNGGITVTDTQYF. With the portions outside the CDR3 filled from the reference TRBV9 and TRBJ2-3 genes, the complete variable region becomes DSGVTQTPKHLITATGQRVTLRCSPRSGDLSVYWYQQSLDQGLQFLIQYYNGEERAKGNILERFSAQQFPDLHSELNLSSLELGDSALYFCASNGGITVTDTQYFGPGTRLTVL.